A single sample is the source of the 22 T cell receptor beta chains below, sequenced in a study of T cell responses to AZD1222 COVID-19 vaccine. Some clones are missing from TCRdb's copy, which holds only in-frame ones; the method was immunoSEQ multiplex PCR. Of approximately 100,000 clones listed, about 90% were seen once; the top ten hold 16%. The sequencing here drew on peripheral blood, taken on day 0 of AZD1222 vaccination. The receptors shown here come from an adult in good health.

The rearrangement uses TRBV6-6 and TRBJ1-2, with 9 bases aligning to TRBD1. The CDR3 is made up of 16 amino acids. With 5 bases clipped from V and 1 base from J, the junction kept 8 bases outside the gene matches. The germline V gene encodes CDR1 MNHNY and CDR2 SVGAGI (reference sequence). CDR3 in DNA: TGTGCCAGCAGTACCGGACAGGGGCTCTTTAACTATGGCTACACCTTC. This gives the protein CASSTGQGLFNYGYTF.

The V gene is TRBV5-1, the J gene TRBJ2-5; D might be TRBD1 (5 bases). Trimming stripped 7 bases from V and 1 base from J, with 14 bases between. The CDR3 totals 14 residues. CDR1 SGHRS and CDR2 YFSETQ come from the germline V gene. The CDR3 sequence is CASGATEFQETQYF. In DNA form, the CDR3 reads TGCGCCAGCGGGGCTACCGAATTCCAAGAGACCCAGTACTTC.

J is TRBJ2-2 and V is TRBV19, with D possibly being TRBD1 or TRBD2 (5 bases each). The CDR3 is made up of 15 amino acids. The germline gives CDR1 LNHDA, CDR2 SQIVND (reference sequence). Trimming cost V 3 bases and J 6 bases, with 14 bases left between them. The CDR3: CASSMGRAGAGELFF. CDR3 in DNA: TGTGCCAGTAGTATGGGACGGGCAGGTGCCGGGGAGCTGTTTTTT.

V is TRBV6-4 and J is TRBJ1-5; D might be TRBD1 (6 bases). The CDR3 extends over 15 amino acids. V was clipped by 6 bases and J by 3 bases, with 15 bases between them. Germline CDR1 MRHNA, CDR2 SNTAGT. This CDR3 is CASSPGGANNQPQHF. The CDR3 nucleotides are TGTGCCAGCAGCCCCGGGGGGGCGAACAATCAGCCCCAGCATTTT.

The chain links TRBV24-1 to TRBJ1-2; D is possibly TRBD1 (6 bases). This CDR3 has 13 amino acids. The germline CDR1 and CDR2 sequences are KGHDR and SFDVKD. V was pared by 6 bases and J by 4 bases, with 11 bases between. CDR3 in amino acids: CATSRGRGYGYTF. In DNA, the CDR3 is TGTGCCACCAGTCGGGGCAGGGGCTATGGCTACACCTTC.

The V and J genes are TRBV28 and TRBJ2-5; tentatively, D is TRBD1 (6 bases). The CDR3 is 16 residues long. V was clipped by 3 bases and J by 3 bases, with 17 bases between them. CDR1 and CDR2 (germline): MDHEN, SYDVKM. The CDR3: CASSFRLGGPKETQYF. The CDR3, as DNA: TGTGCCAGCAGTTTTCGGCTAGGGGGACCTAAAGAGACCCAGTACTTC.

The V call is TRBV28, the J call TRBJ2-3; a possible D gene is TRBD2 (6 bases). The germline V gene has CDR1 MDHEN and CDR2 SYDVKM. Trimming took 4 bases from V and 3 from J, leaving 23 bases between them. This CDR3 region has 18 residues. The CDR3 nucleotides read TGTGCCAGCAGTTCCTCCGGGTGGGACGGGAGAAGGACAGATACGCAGTATTTT. This gives the protein CASSSSGWDGRRTDTQYF. The whole variable domain, filled in from reference TRBV28 and TRBJ2-3, reads DVKVTQSSRYLVKRTGEKVFLECVQDMDHENMFWYRQDPGLGLRLIYFSYDVKMKEKGDIPEGYSVSREKKERFSLILESASTNQTSMYLCASSSSGWDGRRTDTQYFGPGTRLTVL.

V is TRBV28 and J is TRBJ1-4, with TRBD1 matching 7 bases. The CDR3 contains 14 residues. The V and J ends lost 6 bases and 6 bases, in that order; junction bases with no gene match: 7. CDR1 and CDR2 (germline): MDHEN, SYDVKM. The CDR3 sequence: CASRNTGEYEKLFF. The CDR3 bases are TGTGCCAGCAGGAATACAGGGGAGTATGAAAAACTGTTTTTT.

CDR3 sequence: CASRDKSTNEKLFF. The CDR3 DNA sequence: TGTGCCAGCAGGGACAAATCAACTAATGAAAAACTGTTTTTT. This rearrangement joins TRBV2 to TRBJ1-4; D might be TRBD1 (5 bases). CDR1 is SNHLY, CDR2 FYNNEI, per germline. The CDR3 loop spans 14 amino acids. Trimming took 6 bases from V and 0 from J, leaving 8 bases between them.

The chain carries TRBV29-1 and TRBJ1-1, with D possibly TRBD1 on 5 matching bases. CDR1 is SQVTM and CDR2 is ANQGSEA in the germline V gene. Trimming left V 7 bases short and J 5 bases short, with 20 bases between. This CDR3 is 14 amino acids long. The DNA of the CDR3 is TGCAGCGCCCAGTCCGGGGCTAAGGTGACTGAAGCTTTCTTT. Residues: CSAQSGAKVTEAFF.

The chain is built from TRBV2 and TRBJ2-7; no definite D call. The CDR3 spans 15 residues. The germline V and J ends were trimmed by 8 bases and 0 bases, with 17 bases remaining between them. In germline, CDR1 is SNHLY, CDR2 FYNNEI. The chain's CDR3 is CASFYSAASSYEQYF. The CDR3 nucleotides are TGTGCCAGCTTCTACTCCGCGGCTAGCTCCTACGAGCAGTACTTC.

This clone was observed a handful of times. J is TRBJ2-7 and V is TRBV28; TRBD2 agrees at 11 bases. Germline V gene data show CDR1 as MDHEN and CDR2 as SYDVKM. The CDR3 has 15 amino acids. V was clipped by 6 bases and J by 1 base; unmatched bases: 5. CDR3 protein: CASRPGTSGSYEQYF. CDR3 nucleotides: TGTGCCAGCAGACCAGGGACTAGCGGATCCTACGAGCAGTACTTC.

The chain has TRBV20-1 and TRBJ2-7; a weak D match, TRBD1 (6 bases). CDR3 length: 11 residues. Germline V gives CDR1 DFQATT, CDR2 SNEGSKA (reference sequence). Trimming stripped 1 base from V and 7 bases from J, with 8 bases between. The CDR3 nucleotides are TGCAGTGCTAGAGCCGACAGGGAGCAGTACTTC. Translated: CSARADREQYF.

The chain combines TRBV2 with TRBJ2-5, with D perhaps matching TRBD2 (6 bases). Between the trimmed V and J ends, which lost 4 bases and 5 bases, there was a span of 17 bases. Germline V gene sequence: CDR1 SNHLY, CDR2 FYNNEI. The CDR3 has 15 residues. CDR3 sequence reads: CASSAGRRDGETQYF. The CDR3 bases are TGTGCCAGCAGTGCGGGTAGGCGGGATGGGGAGACCCAGTACTTC.

The chain is built from TRBV6-5 and TRBJ1-2, with unresolved D. The germline V and J ends were trimmed by 6 bases and 8 bases, with 16 bases remaining between them. Germline assignment: CDR1 MNHEY and CDR2 SVGAGI. The CDR3 is made up of 13 amino acids. CDR3 nucleotide sequence: TGTGCCAGCAGACTCCCGGGAGCTAGGGGCTACACCTTC. Protein product: CASRLPGARGYTF.

The rearrangement joins TRBV9 to TRBJ1-3; tentatively, D is TRBD1 (5 bases). Germline CDR1 reads SGDLS; CDR2 reads YYNGEE. Trimming stripped 3 bases from V and 2 bases from J, with 12 bases between. This CDR3 is 15 amino acids long. For the CDR3, the DNA is TGTGCCAGCAGCGCGCGGCAGGGTGCTGGAAACACCATATATTTT. This gives the protein CASSARQGAGNTIYF.

The chain joins TRBV10-3 to TRBJ1-2, with a weak D call TRBD1 (5 bases). The V gene lost 1 base and the J gene lost 10 bases, with 13 bases spanning the gap. This CDR3 contains 13 residues. CDR1 and CDR2 (germline): ENHRY, SYGVKD. The CDR3 sequence: CAISEFTTGTYTF. DNA for the CDR3: TGTGCCATCAGTGAGTTTACTACCGGGACCTACACCTTC.

V is TRBV29-1 and J is TRBJ2-7, with D perhaps TRBD1 (6 bases). Trimming removed 4 bases from V and 0 bases from J, with 10 bases in between. Germline lookup yields CDR1 SQVTM and CDR2 ANQGSEA. CDR3 length: 13 amino acids. The DNA for the CDR3 is TGCAGCGTTGGACAGGACGTCTCCTACGAGCAGTACTTC. Protein: CSVGQDVSYEQYF.

The chain links TRBV18 to TRBJ2-1, with D hard to call. Per the germline V gene, CDR1 is KGHSH and CDR2 is LQKENI. The CDR3 loop spans 14 amino acids. Trimming removed 3 bases at V and 0 bases at J, with 6 bases between. The CDR3 region has the DNA TGTGCCAGCTCACCTCCGAGCTCCTACAATGAGCAGTTCTTC. Amino acids: CASSPPSSYNEQFF.

This chain joins TRBV28 and TRBJ1-5; 8 bases map to TRBD1. With 6 bases clipped from V and 2 bases from J, the junction kept 6 bases outside the gene matches. Per germline, CDR1 MDHEN and CDR2 SYDVKM. The CDR3 runs 15 residues. The CDR3, as DNA: TGTGCCAGCAGGCTCAGGGGGCCCCGCAATCAGCCCCAGCATTTT. Protein: CASRLRGPRNQPQHF.

V gene TRBV24-1 combines with J gene TRBJ2-5; D ambiguous. CDR3 size: 11 residues. CDR1 is KGHDR and CDR2 is SFDVKD in the germline V gene. V shed 8 bases and J shed 5 bases, with 8 bases lying between them. CDR3 region: CATMWRETQYF. The CDR3 DNA reads TGTGCCACCATGTGGCGGGAGACCCAGTACTTC.

CDR3 nucleotides: TGTGCCAGCAGCTTTGGCAGCCCTAACTATAATTCACCCCTCCACTTT. Translation gives CASSFGSPNYNSPLHF. The rearrangement links TRBV5-4 to TRBJ1-6; D uncertain. This CDR3 has 16 amino acids. With 2 bases removed from V and 3 bases from J, the gap between germline ends came to 12 bases. The germline CDR1 and CDR2 sequences are SGHNT and YYREEE (reference sequence).